The present T cell receptor (beta chain) was sequenced within a study of quantifying T cell responses using KT2 cells (dated by TCRdb to the late 2010s). Background for the entire study: RNA was DNase-treated and reverse transcribed with TCR alpha and beta constant-region primers, mostly using SuperScript III. Under optimum conditions, the efficiency of the T4 ligation step was estimated to be more than 8%. PCR2 was run as a SYBR Green qPCR and stopped at a predetermined fluorescence threshold to avoid over-amplification. On the study overall, not on this receptor specifically: KT2 sequences were detected down to the lowest spike-in tested, which was about one KT2 cell per 100,000 PBMC. No side-by-side comparison of the pipeline with other TCR sequencing techniques was included in the study. Counts of KT2 alpha and beta sequences scaled linearly with input KT2 cell number over several orders of magnitude. Saturation was seen in the detection of KT2 sequences when very high numbers of KT2 cells were spiked in.

The library was generated by UMI-ligation and nested PCR. T4 RNA ligase 1 was used to ligate a single-stranded oligonucleotide containing the Illumina SP2 sequence and a UMI to the 3' end of the cDNA. PCR1 was run for four to five cycles (98 degrees C for 15 s, 69 degrees C for 30 s, 72 degrees C for 40 s), and an equimolar mix of RC1.1 and RC1.2, covering TRBC1 and TRBC2, was used as the beta primer. From PCR2 onward, TCR alpha and beta chains were processed separately, with sample indices and Illumina adaptors added. The UMI comprised 12 random nucleotides, as two hexamers separated by a spacer, placed after an 8-base spacer. Sequencing was done on an Illumina MiSeq using v2 2x251 paired-end chemistry, usually with about a dozen samples per run. To increase diversity, about 5-7.5% PhiX DNA was added to each sequencing library. On the study's bioinformatics: Raw reads were converted to FASTQ with bcl2fastq and demultiplexed by dual indices using Demultiplexor. V and J genes were assigned by Decombinator through tag matching, with a single base-pair mismatch permitted. Using UMIs, Collapsinator corrected both sequencing errors and the frequency errors that come from PCR heterogeneity. CDR3Translator converted Decombinator identifiers into nucleotide sequence, translated that sequence into amino acids, and extracted CDR3 based on C- and N-terminal motifs. A cluster of KT2 sequences that shared one unique molecular identifier was counted as a single distinct KT2 TCR. TCRdb took the public reads, trimmed them with fastp at Q25, ran MiXCR for clone calling and kept in-frame beta chains. Rows matching on CDR3 protein sequence are summarized as one entry with the most common DNA and genes. The V and J calls reflect TCRdb's pipeline rather than the authors' work. Across this sample there are 40,000 to 60,000 distinct CDR3 sequences, with approximately 10% seen only once. The ten biggest clones cover more than 9% of the sample.

To test the sensitivity and accuracy of the pipeline, known numbers of KT2, a T cell clone whose TCR had already been sequenced, were spiked into unfractionated PBMC. A range of KT2-to-PBMC ratios was produced by mixing KT2 cells with a fixed number of PBMC. Looking up the germline V gene yields CDR1 SGHAT and CDR2 FQNNGV. The CDR3 measures 15 amino acids from cysteine to phenylalanine. Only the CDR3 DNA stays, 45 bases, in frame from base 1. V is pruned by 5 bases and J by 7 bases, leaving 9 bases of the junction without a gene match. This clonotype was counted a few times. There is no known antigen for this receptor. Per-nucleotide qualities are absent, and no much larger clonotype sits a single base away.

The V gene is TRBV11-2 and the J gene is TRBJ2-3, with 10 bases matching TRBD2. Sequencing was done on a sample of PBMCs spiked with cells of the T cell clone KT2. The sequence derives from a human donor. The DNA sequence is as follows: TGTGCCAGCAGCCCGGGGTCTAGCGGGAGACATACGCAGTATTTT. This sequence encodes CASSPGSSGRHTQYF.